These 14 T cell receptor beta chains were sequenced from one sample in a study of cytomegalovirus exposure and HLA in healthy donors. PCR used 60 Vbeta primers and 13 Jbeta primers. The table came from immunoSEQ multiplex PCR; TCRdb's copy has only in-frame clones and leaves some out. The table records around 180,000 clones, 80% to 90% of them present only once. Sequenced: PBMCs. These receptors all come from a male donor in good health and CMV-seronegative.

The V and J genes are TRBV19 and TRBJ2-5; 7 bases align to TRBD1. V lost 1 base to trimming and J lost 5 bases; unmatched junction nucleotides: 7. The CDR3 runs 15 residues. Germline loops: CDR1 LNHDA, CDR2 SQIVND (reference sequence). The CDR3 is CASSIGPDRWETQYF. CDR3 in DNA: TGTGCCAGTAGTATAGGCCCGGACAGGTGGGAGACCCAGTACTTC.

V is TRBV19 and J is TRBJ2-5, with TRBD2 identical over 9 bases. Trimming removed 3 bases from V and 4 bases from J; junction bases left unmatched: 3. CDR1 is LNHDA, CDR2 SQIVND, per germline (reference sequence). CDR3 length equals 14 residues. DNA for the CDR3: TGTGCCAGTAGTATTGGCGGGGGGGGAGAGACCCAGTACTTC. Translating gives CASSIGGGGETQYF.

The chain combines TRBV9 with TRBJ2-5, with D perhaps TRBD1 (5 bases). This CDR3 has 16 amino acids. The germline CDR1 and CDR2 sequences are SGDLS and YYNGEE. Trimming pared 0 bases from V and 4 bases from J, leaving 16 bases between. In nucleotides, the CDR3 is TGTGCCAGCAGCGTAGGGGGCGGCCCTAATGGAGAGACCCAGTACTTC. Protein product: CASSVGGGPNGETQYF.

This chain connects TRBV29-1 to TRBJ2-5; D may be TRBD2 (5 bases). V shed 0 bases and J shed 1 base, with 9 bases lying between them. The CDR3 totals 14 residues. Germline-derived CDR1 and CDR2 are SQVTM and ANQGSEA. The CDR3: CSVEDYGIQETQYF. In DNA form, the CDR3 reads TGCAGCGTTGAAGATTACGGGATCCAAGAGACCCAGTACTTC.

This chain uses TRBV7-9 with TRBJ2-7; 9 nucleotides line up with TRBD1. V trimming: 5 bases; J trimming: 1 base; junction bases outside the gene matches: 6. The length of the CDR3 is 15 residues. Germline V gene sequence: CDR1 SEHNR, CDR2 FQNEAQ (reference sequence). The chain's CDR3 is CASSPRTGASYEQYF. CDR3 nucleotides: TGTGCCAGCAGCCCCAGGACAGGGGCTTCCTACGAGCAGTACTTC.

This sequence joins TRBV28 and TRBJ1-2, with 10 positions matching TRBD1. V was clipped by 2 bases and J by 0 bases; unmatched bases: 6. The V gene's germline CDR1 is MDHEN and CDR2 SYDVKM. This CDR3 is 17 amino acids long. The CDR3 is CASSLLGTGASNYGYTF. The CDR3 bases are TGTGCCAGCAGTTTACTAGGGACAGGGGCCTCTAACTATGGCTACACCTTC.

The J gene is TRBJ2-7, the V gene TRBV7-9; 7 nucleotides match TRBD1. CDR3 length equals 15 residues. Germline V gene data show CDR1 as SEHNR and CDR2 as FQNEAQ (reference sequence). After removal of 5 bases from V and 7 bases from J, the junction contained 14 bases not matched to a gene. The CDR3 coding sequence is TGTGCCAGCAGCCATGATTCTCACAGGGGTTGGGAGCAGTACTTC. Translation gives CASSHDSHRGWEQYF.

The J gene is TRBJ2-7, the V gene TRBV28, with 8 bases that match TRBD2. The junction had 11 bases not matched to a gene; V was cut back by 6 bases and J by 4 bases. Germline loops: CDR1 MDHEN, CDR2 SYDVKM. The CDR3 spans 15 residues. The chain's CDR3 is CASSRRGSGKYEQYF. The CDR3 coding sequence is TGTGCCAGCAGCCGTCGGGGTAGCGGGAAGTACGAGCAGTACTTC.

Here the CDR3 reads CASSSPTGTTYGYTF. As DNA, the CDR3 is TGTGCCAGCAGTTCCCCGACAGGGACAACCTATGGCTACACCTTC. This chain connects TRBV28 to TRBJ1-2; the match to TRBD1 covers 7 bases. Germline trimming cut 4 bases from V and 4 bases from J; bases unmatched to any gene: 9. The CDR3 consists of 15 residues. Germline V lookup: CDR1 MDHEN, CDR2 SYDVKM.

The chain joins TRBV2 to TRBJ1-5; possibly TRBD1 for D (6 bases). The CDR3 has 15 amino acids. Germline values: CDR1 SNHLY, CDR2 FYNNEI. Trimming cost V 6 bases and J 1 base, with 13 bases left between them. As DNA, the CDR3 is TGTGCCAGCAGGGGAGGGGGAAGCAGCAATCAGCCCCAGCATTTT. The encoded protein is CASRGGGSSNQPQHF.

The chain links TRBV4-1 to TRBJ2-4; 13 positions agree with TRBD2. The CDR3 covers 18 residues. Trimming took 8 bases from V and 0 from J; bases not matched to a gene: 10. Germline V CDR1 and CDR2: MGHRA, YSYEKL. The CDR3 loop reads CASAGGLAGALAKNIQYF. CDR3 DNA sequence: TGCGCCAGCGCCGGAGGACTAGCGGGAGCTCTAGCCAAAAACATTCAGTACTTC.

This rearrangement joins TRBV5-1 to TRBJ1-1; unclear D gene. Germline V gene sequence: CDR1 SGHRS, CDR2 YFSETQ. V dropped 1 base and J dropped 0 bases, with 10 bases sitting between them. The CDR3 has 15 residues. DNA of the CDR3: TGCGCCAGCAGCTTGCAGGATCCCCTGAACACTGAAGCTTTCTTT. Translation: CASSLQDPLNTEAFF. Combining the CDR3 with reference TRBV5-1 and TRBJ1-1 gives the whole variable domain KAGVTQTPRYLIKTRGQQVTLSCSPISGHRSVSWYQQTPGQGLQFLFEYFSETQRNKGNFPGRFSGRQFSNSRSEMNVSTLELGDSALYLCASSLQDPLNTEAFFGQGTRLTVV.

This clone was observed once. The rearrangement joins TRBV19 to TRBJ2-2; 7 bases align to TRBD1. From germline, CDR1 is LNHDA and CDR2 SQIVND (reference sequence). V lost 4 bases to trimming and J lost 7 bases; unmatched junction nucleotides: 6. The CDR3 covers 14 residues. CDR3: CASSTYRGGGELFF. The DNA of the CDR3 is TGTGCCAGTAGTACGTACAGGGGCGGCGGGGAGCTGTTTTTT.

V is TRBV7-9 and J is TRBJ2-2; 10 bases are a match to TRBD2. V shed 5 bases and J 4 bases; nucleotides not matched to a gene: 7. The germline gives CDR1 SEHNR, CDR2 FQNEAQ (reference sequence). The CDR3 runs 16 residues. CDR3 nucleotides: TGTGCCAGCAGCCAACTAGCGGGGCCCCCCACCGGGGAGCTGTTTTTT. Amino acids: CASSQLAGPPTGELFF.